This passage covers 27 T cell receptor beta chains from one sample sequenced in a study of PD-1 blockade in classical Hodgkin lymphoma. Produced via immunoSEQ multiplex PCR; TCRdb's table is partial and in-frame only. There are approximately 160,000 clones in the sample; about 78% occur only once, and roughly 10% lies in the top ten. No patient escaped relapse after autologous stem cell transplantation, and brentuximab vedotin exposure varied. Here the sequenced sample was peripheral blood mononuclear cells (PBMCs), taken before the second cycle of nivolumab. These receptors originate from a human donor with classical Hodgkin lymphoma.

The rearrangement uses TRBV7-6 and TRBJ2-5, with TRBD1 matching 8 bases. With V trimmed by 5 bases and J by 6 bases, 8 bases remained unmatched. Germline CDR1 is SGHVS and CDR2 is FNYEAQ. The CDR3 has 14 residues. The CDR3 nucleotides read TGTGCCAGCAGCCACGGACAGGGTGTAAAGACCCAGTACTTC. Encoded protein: CASSHGQGVKTQYF.

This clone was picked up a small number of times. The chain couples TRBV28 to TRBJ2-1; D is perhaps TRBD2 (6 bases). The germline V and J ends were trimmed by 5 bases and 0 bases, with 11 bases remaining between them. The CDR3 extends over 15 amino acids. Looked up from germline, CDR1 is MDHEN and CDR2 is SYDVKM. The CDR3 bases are TGTGCCAGCAGTCGTTACGGGAGCTCCTACAATGAGCAGTTCTTC. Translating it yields CASSRYGSSYNEQFF. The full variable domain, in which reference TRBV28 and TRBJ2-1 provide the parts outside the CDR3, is DVKVTQSSRYLVKRTGEKVFLECVQDMDHENMFWYRQDPGLGLRLIYFSYDVKMKEKGDIPEGYSVSREKKERFSLILESASTNQTSMYLCASSRYGSSYNEQFFGPGTRLTVL.

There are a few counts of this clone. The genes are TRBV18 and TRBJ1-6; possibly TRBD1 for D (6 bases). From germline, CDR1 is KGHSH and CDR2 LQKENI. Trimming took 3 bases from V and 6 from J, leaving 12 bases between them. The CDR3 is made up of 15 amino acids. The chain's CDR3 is CASSPERQVNSPLHF. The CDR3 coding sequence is TGTGCCAGCTCACCTGAAAGACAGGTTAATTCACCCCTCCACTTT. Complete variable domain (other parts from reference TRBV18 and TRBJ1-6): NAGVMQNPRHLVRRRGQEARLRCSPMKGHSHVYWYRQLPEEGLKFMVYLQKENIIDESGMPKERFSAEFPKEGPSILRIQQVVRGDSAAYFCASSPERQVNSPLHFGNGTRLTVT.

This CDR3 is CASSLLWAPGGYEQYF. The CDR3 coding sequence is TGCGCCAGCAGCCTCCTCTGGGCCCCGGGGGGCTACGAGCAGTACTTC. This chain joins TRBV4-3 and TRBJ2-7; 7 bases are a match to TRBD2. V gave up 4 bases and J gave up 3 bases; unmatched junction bases: 12. Germline CDR1 is LGHNA and CDR2 is YSLEER. This CDR3 spans 16 amino acids.

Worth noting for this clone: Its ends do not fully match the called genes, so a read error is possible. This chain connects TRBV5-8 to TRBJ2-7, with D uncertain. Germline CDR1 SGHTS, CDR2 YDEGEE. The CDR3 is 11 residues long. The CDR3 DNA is TGTGCCAGCAGCTTACAGATCCCAAAGGCGTTC. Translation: CASSLQIPKAF.

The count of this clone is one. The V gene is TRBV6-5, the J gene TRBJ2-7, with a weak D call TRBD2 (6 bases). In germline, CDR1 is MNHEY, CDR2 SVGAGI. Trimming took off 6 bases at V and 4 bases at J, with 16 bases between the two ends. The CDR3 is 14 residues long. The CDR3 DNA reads TGTGCCAGCAGCCCTATGGGACTGGATTACGAGCAGTACTTC. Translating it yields CASSPMGLDYEQYF.

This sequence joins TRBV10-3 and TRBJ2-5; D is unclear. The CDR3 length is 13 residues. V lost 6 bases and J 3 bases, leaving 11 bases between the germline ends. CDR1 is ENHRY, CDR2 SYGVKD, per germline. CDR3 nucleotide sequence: TGTGCCATCAGGGCAGACGTCGAAGAGACCCAGTACTTC. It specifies CAIRADVEETQYF.

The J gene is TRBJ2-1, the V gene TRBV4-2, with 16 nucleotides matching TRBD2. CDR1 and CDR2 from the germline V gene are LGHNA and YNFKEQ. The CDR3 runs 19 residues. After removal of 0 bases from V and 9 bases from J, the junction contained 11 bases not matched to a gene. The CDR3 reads CASSQDPAGLAGGWGEQFF. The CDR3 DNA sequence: TGTGCCAGCAGCCAAGATCCTGCGGGACTAGCGGGAGGGTGGGGTGAGCAGTTCTTC.

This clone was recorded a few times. The CDR3 loop reads CASSQVGQGRMGYTF. The CDR3 nucleotides read TGTGCCAGCAGCCAAGTGGGACAGGGAAGGATGGGCTACACCTTC. This sequence joins TRBV4-2 and TRBJ1-2; 9 bases fit TRBD1. The CDR3 is 15 amino acids. Losses at the gene ends were 1 base for V and 8 bases for J; bases not matched to a gene: 8. CDR1 is LGHNA and CDR2 is YNFKEQ in the germline V gene.

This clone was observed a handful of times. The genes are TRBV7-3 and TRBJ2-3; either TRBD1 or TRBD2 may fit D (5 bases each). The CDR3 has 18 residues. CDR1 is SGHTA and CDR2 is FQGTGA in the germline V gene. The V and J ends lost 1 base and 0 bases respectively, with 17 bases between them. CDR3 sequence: CASSLRPILGASTDTQYF. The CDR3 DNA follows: TGTGCCAGCAGCTTAAGGCCCATACTAGGGGCTAGCACAGATACGCAGTATTTT.

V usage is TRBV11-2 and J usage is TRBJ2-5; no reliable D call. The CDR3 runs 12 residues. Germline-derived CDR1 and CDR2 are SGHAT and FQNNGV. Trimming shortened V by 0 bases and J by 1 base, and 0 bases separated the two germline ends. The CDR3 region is CASSLDQETQYF. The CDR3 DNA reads TGTGCCAGCAGCTTAGACCAAGAGACCCAGTACTTC.

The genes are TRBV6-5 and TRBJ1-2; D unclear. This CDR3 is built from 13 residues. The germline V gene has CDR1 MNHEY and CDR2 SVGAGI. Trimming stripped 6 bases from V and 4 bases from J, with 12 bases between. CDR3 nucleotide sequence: TGTGCCAGCAGCTCACCGGCAGGCTATGGCTACACCTTC. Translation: CASSSPAGYGYTF.

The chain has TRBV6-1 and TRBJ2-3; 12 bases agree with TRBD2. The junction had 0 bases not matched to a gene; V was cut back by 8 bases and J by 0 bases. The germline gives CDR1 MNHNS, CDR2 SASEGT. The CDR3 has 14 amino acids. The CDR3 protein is CASGLAGSTDTQYF. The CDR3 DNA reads TGTGCCAGCGGACTAGCGGGAAGCACAGATACGCAGTATTTT.

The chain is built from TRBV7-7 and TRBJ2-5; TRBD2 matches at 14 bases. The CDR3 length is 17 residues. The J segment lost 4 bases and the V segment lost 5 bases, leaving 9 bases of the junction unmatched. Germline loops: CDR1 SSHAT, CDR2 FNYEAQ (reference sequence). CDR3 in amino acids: CASSEYGLAGGGETQYF. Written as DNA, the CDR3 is TGTGCCAGCAGCGAATATGGACTAGCGGGAGGTGGAGAGACCCAGTACTTC.

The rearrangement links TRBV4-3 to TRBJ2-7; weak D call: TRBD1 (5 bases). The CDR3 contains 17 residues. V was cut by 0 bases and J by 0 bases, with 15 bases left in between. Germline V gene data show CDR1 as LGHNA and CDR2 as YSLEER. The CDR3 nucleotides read TGCGCCAGCAGCCAAGATGTGCGGACATTCAGCTCCTACGAGCAGTACTTC. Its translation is CASSQDVRTFSSYEQYF.

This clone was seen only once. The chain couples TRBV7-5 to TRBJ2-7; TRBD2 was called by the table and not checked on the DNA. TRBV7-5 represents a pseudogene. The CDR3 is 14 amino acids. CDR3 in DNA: TGTGCCAGCAGCTTAGGGTCTACGGGGGACGAGCAGTACTTC. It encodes CASSLGSTGDEQYF.

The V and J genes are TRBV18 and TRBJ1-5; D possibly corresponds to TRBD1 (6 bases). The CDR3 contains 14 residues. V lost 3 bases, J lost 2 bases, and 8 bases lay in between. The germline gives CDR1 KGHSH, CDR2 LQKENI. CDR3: CASSPSGGNQPQHF. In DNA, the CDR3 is TGTGCCAGCTCACCCTCAGGGGGCAATCAGCCCCAGCATTTT.

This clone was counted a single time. CDR3 nucleotide sequence: TGTGCCAGCAGCGTAGCAGGGGGTACAGTTGGAGAGACCCAGTACTTC. It specifies CASSVAGGTVGETQYF. The chain recombines TRBV9 with TRBJ2-5; TRBD1 matches 7 bases. The CDR3 sequence is 16 residues long. J was trimmed by 4 bases and V by 0 bases; bases with no gene match: 9. CDR1 and CDR2 (germline): SGDLS, YYNGEE.

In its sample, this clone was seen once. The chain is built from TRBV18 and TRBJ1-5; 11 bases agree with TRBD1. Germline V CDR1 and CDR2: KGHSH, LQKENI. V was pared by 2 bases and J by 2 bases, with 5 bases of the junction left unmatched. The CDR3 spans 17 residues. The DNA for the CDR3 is TGTGCCAGCTCACCAGGGACAGGGGGACGGGGCAATCAGCCCCAGCATTTT. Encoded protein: CASSPGTGGRGNQPQHF. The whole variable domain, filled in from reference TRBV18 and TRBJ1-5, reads NAGVMQNPRHLVRRRGQEARLRCSPMKGHSHVYWYRQLPEEGLKFMVYLQKENIIDESGMPKERFSAEFPKEGPSILRIQQVVRGDSAAYFCASSPGTGGRGNQPQHFGDGTRLSIL.

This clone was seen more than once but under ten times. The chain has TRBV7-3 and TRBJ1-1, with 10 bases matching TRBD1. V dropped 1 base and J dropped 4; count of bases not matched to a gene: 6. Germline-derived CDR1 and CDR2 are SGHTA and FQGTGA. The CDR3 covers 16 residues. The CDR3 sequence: CASSLSHGTGVTEAFF. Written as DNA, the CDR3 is TGTGCCAGCAGCTTAAGTCATGGGACAGGGGTCACTGAAGCTTTCTTT.

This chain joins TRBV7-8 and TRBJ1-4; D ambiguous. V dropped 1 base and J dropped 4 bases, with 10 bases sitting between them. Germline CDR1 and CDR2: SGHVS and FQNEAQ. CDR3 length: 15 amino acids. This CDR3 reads CASSLVWLGNEKLFF. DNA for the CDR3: TGTGCCAGCAGCTTAGTTTGGTTGGGTAATGAAAAACTGTTTTTT.

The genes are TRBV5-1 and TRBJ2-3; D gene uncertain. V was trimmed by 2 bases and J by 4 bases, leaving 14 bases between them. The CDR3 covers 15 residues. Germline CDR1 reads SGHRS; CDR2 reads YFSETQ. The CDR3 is CASSFRRPGADTQYF. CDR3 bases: TGCGCCAGCAGCTTTCGGCGGCCCGGCGCAGATACGCAGTATTTT.

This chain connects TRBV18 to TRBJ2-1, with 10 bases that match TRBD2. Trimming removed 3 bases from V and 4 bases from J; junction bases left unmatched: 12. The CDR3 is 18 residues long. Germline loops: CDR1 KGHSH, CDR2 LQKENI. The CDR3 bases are TGTGCCAGCTCACCCAAACCACTACTAGCGGGACTGTACAATGAGCAGTTCTTC. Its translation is CASSPKPLLAGLYNEQFF.

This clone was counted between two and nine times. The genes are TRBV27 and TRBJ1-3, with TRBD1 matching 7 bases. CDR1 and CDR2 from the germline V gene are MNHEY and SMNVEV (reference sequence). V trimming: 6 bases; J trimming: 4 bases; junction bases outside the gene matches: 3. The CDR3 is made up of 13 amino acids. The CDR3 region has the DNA TGTGCCAGCAGACAGGGGACAGGAAACACCATATATTTT. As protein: CASRQGTGNTIYF.

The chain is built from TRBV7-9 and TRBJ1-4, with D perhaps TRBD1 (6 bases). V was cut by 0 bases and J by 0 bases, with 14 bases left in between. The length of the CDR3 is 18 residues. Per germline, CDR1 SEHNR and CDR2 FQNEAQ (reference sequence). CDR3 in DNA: TGTGCCAGCAGCTTAGCAATGGACAGCCAGACAACTAATGAAAAACTGTTTTTT. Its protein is CASSLAMDSQTTNEKLFF.

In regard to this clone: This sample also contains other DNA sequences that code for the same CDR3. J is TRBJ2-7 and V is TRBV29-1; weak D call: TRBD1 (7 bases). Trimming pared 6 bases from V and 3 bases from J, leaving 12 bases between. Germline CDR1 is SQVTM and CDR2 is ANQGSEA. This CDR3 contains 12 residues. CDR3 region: CSVGGQSYEQYF. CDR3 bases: TGCAGCGTGGGGGGACAGAGCTACGAGCAGTACTTC.

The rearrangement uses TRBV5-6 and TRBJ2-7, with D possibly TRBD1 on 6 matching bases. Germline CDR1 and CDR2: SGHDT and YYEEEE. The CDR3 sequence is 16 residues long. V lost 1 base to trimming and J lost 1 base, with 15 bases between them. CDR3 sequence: CASSLWGRRRSYEQYF. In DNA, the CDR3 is TGTGCCAGCAGCTTGTGGGGGCGCAGGAGGTCCTACGAGCAGTACTTC.